This entry describes one TCR beta chain. Its antigen is unknown. These data are taken from a study of early stage breast cancer tumors. For the study at large: Samples were sequenced at about 10-fold average coverage.

Using immunoSEQ multiplex PCR, the repertoire was profiled, and TCRdb retains in-frame clones only, with some absent. The table records some 75,000 clones, approximately 79% of them present only once. Notes on the study in general: Blood repertoires resembled normal breast more than tumor.

The sequenced sample consisted of blood. The clonotype was recovered from a person between 55 and 69 years old with breast cancer.

CDR3 nucleotide sequence: TGTGCCAGCAGTTCCGGAGGGGGCCCTAGCAATCAGCCCCAGCATTTT. This codes for CASSSGGGPSNQPQHF. The rearrangement links TRBV6-6 to TRBJ1-5; 7 bases line up with TRBD1. Germline V gene data show CDR1 as MNHNY and CDR2 as SVGAGI (reference sequence). The V segment lost 4 bases and the J segment 0 bases; nucleotides outside the gene matches: 6. CDR3 size: 16 residues.